This record looks at one T cell receptor (beta chain) sequence and its context. This clone appeared a single time. There is no known antigen for this receptor. No quality values exist for individual bases; no much larger clone is one base distant. These data belong to a study of blood T cell repertoires in COVID-19 (dated by TCRdb to 2020 to 2021). Looking at the study overall: Samples covering the acute and convalescent phases of COVID-19 were provided by collaborators in the United States, Italy and Spain. The material from the prospective study consisted of cDNA or gDNA derived from T cells, B-cell-depleted T cells, or PBMCs. The dataset comprised deeply sampled blood TCRbeta repertoires from subjects exposed to, actively infected with, or recovered from COVID-19. A freely available public database, intended as a resource for researchers studying the immune response to SARS-CoV-2, is where the repertoires were released. The samples were drawn from two sources: the first 160 participants of the ongoing ImmuneRACE study, and 1,254 subjects contributed by 6 global collaborators. The sample metadata nearly always contained a de-identified subject ID, COVID-19 status, age in years and sex. Where available, HLA class I and class II types were obtained from metadata supplied by the sample provider rather than from assay-based typing.

In Seattle, one collaborating source enrolled patients while the infection was active and tracked those patients longitudinally over the course of disease. Whole blood was collected in K2EDTA tubes by collaborating institutions according to the institutions' own protocols. For TCRbeta analysis, collaborators shipped samples in one of three forms: frozen whole blood, isolated PBMCs, or DNA extracted from either of those sample types. TCRbeta CDR3 regions were amplified from genomic DNA by means of the immunoSEQ Assay, a bias-controlled multiplex PCR. In the paper's pipeline: Within the assay, amplification of reference gene primers was used to estimate how many nucleated cells each sample contained. To quantify the absolute abundance of each unique TCRbeta CDR3 rearrangement, sequence reads were collapsed and filtered. For each sample, productive Simpson clonality was calculated by taking the square root of Simpson's diversity index across productive rearrangements. Held by TCRdb, this immuneACCESS table contains in-frame sequences only and omits some clones. Under half of the omission traces to an unresolved V gene where checked; the cause of the rest is unknown. Clone size and the V and J calls come from that table; the DNA yielded D and trimming. This sample holds about 500,000 clones; 89% were observed only once. The top ten clones comprise 0.7% to 1% of the sample.

The investigation overall reported the following: The amount of clinical and demographic metadata varied by source and participant and was provided uncurated.

The V and J ends are trimmed by 0 bases and 11 bases, leaving 13 bases between them. CDR1 and CDR2 (LGHNA, YNFKEQ) derive from the germline V gene. Taken from cysteine to phenylalanine, the CDR3 has 13 residues. The sequence is cut down to CDR3 DNA, 39 bases in frame from base 1. Sequenced sample: peripheral blood. This sequence uses TRBV4-2 and TRBJ1-2; the D gene is possibly TRBD1, with 6 bases matching. The sequence derives from a man aged 18 to 30 with COVID-19, enrolled during active disease. This receptor has the CDR3 CASSQEGRGLYTF. Here is the DNA: TGTGCCAGCAGCCAAGAGGGGCGGGGGCTGTACACCTTC.